This T cell receptor (beta chain) is from a study of shared clonotypes between healthy human individuals. About 91 million PBMCs served as the genomic DNA source for unsorted samples. When replicate PCRs were run on unsorted PBMC, they used around 0.3 ug DNA, tens of thousands of T cell genomes. Using immunoSEQ multiplex PCR, the repertoire was profiled, and TCRdb retains in-frame clones only, with some absent. The table has 97,000 or so clones, roughly 45% seen once. CDR3 size: 13 residues. The germline gives CDR1 GTSNPN, CDR2 SVGIG (reference sequence). Trimming left V 2 bases short and J 4 bases short, with 10 bases between. This clone was found once.

The chain carries TRBV30 and TRBJ2-3; D is possibly TRBD2 (6 bases). This clonotype was obtained from a woman aged 40 to 50 in good health. Some clones in this sample may be carry-over from other donors' samples. The sample was PBMCs. The CDR3 protein is CAWSPRDSDTQYF. CDR3 bases: TGTGCCTGGAGTCCTCGGGACTCAGATACGCAGTATTTT.